The 7 T cell receptor beta chains listed next were all sequenced from one sample in a study of blood T cell repertoires in COVID-19. Generated by immunoSEQ multiplex PCR, the TCRdb table keeps only in-frame clones and is missing some. The sample has over 400,000 clones; 85% to 90% are singletons. The specimen sequenced was peripheral blood. These receptors all stem from a woman in her 50s with COVID-19, enrolled during active disease.

The J gene is TRBJ1-6, the V gene TRBV28, with TRBD1 matching 8 bases. Germline V gene data show CDR1 as MDHEN and CDR2 as SYDVKM. This CDR3 region has 15 residues. V shed 6 bases and J 8 bases; nucleotides not matched to a gene: 9. CDR3 residues: CASSSLDRADSPLHF. As DNA, the CDR3 is TGTGCCAGCAGCAGCCTGGACAGGGCGGATTCACCCCTCCACTTT. The variable domain in full, completed from reference TRBV28 and TRBJ1-6, reads DVKVTQSSRYLVKRTGEKVFLECVQDMDHENMFWYRQDPGLGLRLIYFSYDVKMKEKGDIPEGYSVSREKKERFSLILESASTNQTSMYLCASSSLDRADSPLHFGNGTRLTVT.

This sequence joins TRBV29-1 and TRBJ1-5, with 9 bases identical to TRBD1. V lost 4 bases and J lost 2; bases outside the gene matches: 6. Germline CDR1 and CDR2: SQVTM and ANQGSEA. The CDR3 is made up of 15 amino acids. DNA of the CDR3: TGCAGCGTTGCCCAGGACAGGGGAGGCAATCAGCCCCAGCATTTT. Translated: CSVAQDRGGNQPQHF.

The chain carries TRBV6-6 and TRBJ2-7; 7 bases map to TRBD2. Trimming at V came to 2 bases and at J to 3 bases, leaving 1 base not matched to a gene. CDR1 is MNHNY and CDR2 is SVGAGI in the germline V gene (reference sequence). The CDR3 spans 13 residues. CDR3 residues: CASSYRTSYEQYF. CDR3 coding DNA: TGTGCCAGCAGTTACCGGACTAGCTACGAGCAGTACTTC.

The V call is TRBV2, the J call TRBJ1-6; a possible D gene is TRBD1 (5 bases). The CDR3 runs 14 residues. V dropped 5 bases and J dropped 6 bases, with 11 bases sitting between them. Germline loops: CDR1 SNHLY, CDR2 FYNNEI. This CDR3 is CASSKGTPNSPLHF. The CDR3 DNA reads TGTGCCAGCAGTAAGGGGACTCCTAATTCACCCCTCCACTTT.

This clone was observed a single time. The chain is built from TRBV28 and TRBJ1-2; 9 nucleotides line up with TRBD1. V shed 4 bases and J 4 bases; nucleotides not matched to a gene: 4. The CDR3 spans 14 residues. CDR1 is MDHEN, CDR2 SYDVKM, per germline. This CDR3 is CASSSLGQGYGYTF. The CDR3 DNA sequence: TGTGCCAGCAGTTCCTTGGGACAGGGCTATGGCTACACCTTC.

This chain joins TRBV9 and TRBJ2-3, with a weak D call TRBD1 (6 bases). Trimming took 0 bases from V and 4 from J, leaving 15 bases between them. Per the germline V gene, CDR1 is SGDLS and CDR2 is YYNGEE. The CDR3 spans 16 residues. The CDR3 coding sequence is TGTGCCAGCAGCGTAGGAGGCTCAGGGGTGGCAGATACGCAGTATTTT. Translation: CASSVGGSGVADTQYF. Combining the CDR3 with reference TRBV9 and TRBJ2-3 gives the whole variable domain DSGVTQTPKHLITATGQRVTLRCSPRSGDLSVYWYQQSLDQGLQFLIQYYNGEERAKGNILERFSAQQFPDLHSELNLSSLELGDSALYFCASSVGGSGVADTQYFGPGTRLTVL.

The V call is TRBV9, the J call TRBJ1-1; 7 nucleotides agree with TRBD1. Losses at the gene ends were 7 bases for V and 11 bases for J; bases not matched to a gene: 11. Germline V gene data show CDR1 as SGDLS and CDR2 as YYNGEE. This CDR3 has 12 amino acids. The CDR3 spells CASGPEDRKAFF. As DNA, the CDR3 is TGTGCCAGCGGACCCGAGGACAGGAAGGCTTTCTTT.